Below are 26 T cell receptor beta chains sequenced from a single sample in a study of blood T cell repertoires in COVID-19. Sequencing was performed with immunoSEQ multiplex PCR; in TCRdb, only in-frame clones are kept and a portion is missing. Among a few hundred thousand clones listed, roughly 90% were seen once. The source material was peripheral blood. Receptors were obtained from a woman in her sixties with COVID-19, enrolled during active disease.

The chain recombines TRBV2 with TRBJ1-2, with TRBD1 identical over 10 bases. Trimming removed 8 bases from V and 9 bases from J; junction bases left unmatched: 9. CDR1 and CDR2 (germline): SNHLY, FYNNEI. This CDR3 comprises 13 residues. The CDR3 region has the DNA TGTGCCAGCTACGGACAGGGGGGGAATAGCTACACCTTC. It translates to CASYGQGGNSYTF.

The chain's CDR3 is CASNMSWGLEGPSYEQYF. In DNA, the CDR3 is TGCGCCAGCAATATGTCGTGGGGATTGGAGGGACCCTCCTACGAGCAGTACTTC. The chain employs TRBV10-1 and TRBJ2-7; D perhaps matches TRBD2 (6 bases). From germline, CDR1 is WNHNN and CDR2 SYGVQD (reference sequence). V was pared by 7 bases and J by 0 bases, with 25 bases between. This CDR3 contains 18 residues.

This chain uses TRBV5-1 with TRBJ1-1; 8 bases map to TRBD1. The CDR3 is 15 amino acids. The trim removed 4 bases at V and 0 bases at J, leaving 5 bases unmatched. Germline values: CDR1 SGHRS, CDR2 YFSETQ. The CDR3 here is CASSTWTGLNTEAFF. DNA for the CDR3: TGCGCCAGCAGCACCTGGACAGGGCTGAACACTGAAGCTTTCTTT.

V is TRBV12-3 or TRBV12-4 and J is TRBJ1-2, with D unclear. V lost 1 base and J 4 bases, leaving 7 bases between the germline ends. This CDR3 region has 13 residues. CDR3 loop: CASSLDGLYGYTF. The CDR3 region has the DNA TGTGCCAGCAGTTTAGACGGACTCTATGGCTACACCTTC.

The chain employs TRBV6-6 and TRBJ1-3, with 7 positions matching TRBD1. The germline gives CDR1 MNHNY, CDR2 SVGAGI (reference sequence). The CDR3 is 16 residues long. V shed 5 bases, J shed 0 bases, and the junction held 7 bases outside the gene matches. Here the CDR3 DNA reads TGTGCCAGCAGTCGACAGGGTACTCGCTCTGGAAACACCATATATTTT. Translated: CASSRQGTRSGNTIYF.

This sequence joins TRBV5-1 and TRBJ1-5; D is ambiguous. Per the germline V gene, CDR1 is SGHRS and CDR2 is YFSETQ. The CDR3 consists of 15 residues. The V end was cut by 4 bases, the J end by 5 bases, with 16 bases between. The CDR3 here is CASSARKTRYQPQHF. The CDR3, as DNA: TGCGCCAGCAGCGCGAGGAAAACCCGATATCAGCCCCAGCATTTT.

The chain recombines TRBV7-8 with TRBJ2-1; 10 bases map to TRBD2. The CDR3 consists of 17 residues. Losses at the gene ends were 4 bases for V and 4 bases for J; bases not matched to a gene: 10. CDR1 and CDR2 (germline): SGHVS, FQNEAQ. The CDR3 region is CASSSQSGGARYNEQFF. The CDR3 coding sequence is TGTGCCAGCAGCTCTCAAAGCGGGGGGGCCCGATACAATGAGCAGTTCTTC.

This clone has only one observation. The CDR3 is CASSGGQPSNYGYTF. DNA for the CDR3: TGTGCCAGCAGTGGAGGACAGCCCTCTAACTATGGCTACACCTTC. The rearrangement joins TRBV2 to TRBJ1-2, with a possible D match to TRBD1 (6 bases). CDR1 SNHLY and CDR2 FYNNEI come from the germline V gene. V was shortened by 4 bases and J by 0 bases, with 12 bases between the two germline ends. The length of the CDR3 is 15 residues. Supplemented by reference TRBV2 and TRBJ1-2, the full variable domain reads EPEVTQTPSHQVTQMGQEVILRCVPISNHLYFYWYRQILGQKVEFLVSFYNNEISEKSEIFDDQFSVERPDGSNFTLKIRSTKLEDSAMYFCASSGGQPSNYGYTFGSGTRLTVV.

The genes are TRBV25-1 and TRBJ1-1, with D uncertain. This CDR3 contains 13 residues. Germline V gene data show CDR1 as MGHDK and CDR2 as SYGVNS. V was clipped by 1 base and J by 1 base, with 4 bases between them. The CDR3 sequence is CASSELWNTEAFF. In nucleotides, the CDR3 is TGTGCCAGCAGTGAATTATGGAACACTGAAGCTTTCTTT.

The V gene is TRBV5-5, the J gene TRBJ2-5, with a tentative D call TRBD2 (6 bases). This CDR3 comprises 13 residues. Trimming cost V 3 bases and J 2 bases, with 8 bases left between them. Germline CDR1 SGHKS, CDR2 YYEKEE (reference sequence). This CDR3 reads CASSSGRQETQYF. The CDR3 DNA reads TGTGCCAGCAGCTCGGGGAGGCAAGAGACCCAGTACTTC.

This clone appeared a few times. This chain links TRBV5-1 with TRBJ2-1; D possibly corresponds to TRBD2 (6 bases). Germline V gene lookup returns CDR1 SGHRS and CDR2 YFSETQ. This CDR3 is built from 16 residues. The V end was cut by 3 bases, the J end by 5 bases, with 18 bases between. This chain's CDR3 is CASSSRDSTMDNEQFF. The CDR3 nucleotides are TGCGCCAGCAGCTCACGGGACTCTACTATGGACAATGAGCAGTTCTTC.

V usage is TRBV19 and J usage is TRBJ1-2, with 8 bases fitting TRBD1. The ends lost 5 bases at V and 3 bases at J; junction bases unmatched: 11. The CDR3 extends over 16 amino acids. Looked up from germline, CDR1 is LNHDA and CDR2 is SQIVND (reference sequence). The CDR3 sequence: CASSLLGTGWDYGYTF. The CDR3 coding sequence is TGTGCCAGTAGTCTACTCGGGACAGGCTGGGACTATGGCTACACCTTC.

This clone was detected a few times. The chain joins TRBV28 to TRBJ1-2, with D perhaps TRBD1 (5 bases). V shed 6 bases and J shed 3 bases, with 14 bases lying between them. CDR3 length: 14 amino acids. Germline V lookup: CDR1 MDHEN, CDR2 SYDVKM. The CDR3 reads CASRVWGVHYGYTF. The CDR3 DNA reads TGTGCCAGCAGGGTTTGGGGGGTACACTATGGCTACACCTTC.

The V call is TRBV5-1, the J call TRBJ2-7, with D maybe TRBD2 (6 bases). This CDR3 has 16 amino acids. V gave up 2 bases and J gave up 5 bases, with 20 bases separating them. Germline CDR1 is SGHRS and CDR2 is YFSETQ. The CDR3 loop reads CASSLTPGERVNEQYF. For the CDR3, the DNA is TGCGCCAGCAGCTTAACCCCGGGGGAGCGGGTGAACGAGCAGTACTTC.

V usage is TRBV5-1 and J usage is TRBJ1-1; D is unresolved. V was shortened by 5 bases and J by 0 bases, with 14 bases between the two germline ends. The CDR3 has 15 amino acids. Germline V CDR1 and CDR2: SGHRS, YFSETQ. This CDR3 is CASSLLANMNTEAFF. As DNA, the CDR3 is TGCGCCAGCAGTCTCTTAGCGAACATGAACACTGAAGCTTTCTTT.

The genes are TRBV24-1 and TRBJ1-1; D not resolved. This CDR3 region has 15 residues. The germline V and J ends were trimmed by 7 bases and 5 bases, with 19 bases remaining between them. In germline, CDR1 is KGHDR, CDR2 SFDVKD. The CDR3 reads CATRGLAGRETEAFF. The CDR3 region has the DNA TGTGCCACCAGGGGGTTAGCGGGGAGGGAGACTGAAGCTTTCTTT.

The V call is TRBV5-1, the J call TRBJ2-3; the D gene is possibly TRBD2 (7 bases). Trimming took off 1 base at V and 2 bases at J, with 17 bases between the two ends. The CDR3 is made up of 17 amino acids. CDR1 is SGHRS and CDR2 is YFSETQ in the germline V gene. The CDR3 region is CASSLRVAGAYTDTQYF. The CDR3 DNA follows: TGCGCCAGCAGCTTGAGGGTGGCGGGGGCCTACACAGATACGCAGTATTTT.

This chain joins TRBV7-3 and TRBJ2-6; D is uncertain. Germline CDR1 SGHTA, CDR2 FQGTGA. Trimming stripped 4 bases from V and 1 base from J, with 5 bases between. The CDR3 covers 14 residues. In DNA, the CDR3 is TGTGCCAGCAGCTCGAGTTCTGGGGCCAACGTCCTGACTTTC. This encodes CASSSSSGANVLTF. The full variable domain, rest sourced from reference TRBV7-3 and TRBJ2-6, is GAGVSQTPSNKVTEKGKYVELRCDPISGHTALYWYRQSLGQGPEFLIYFQGTGAADDSGLPNDRFFAVRPEGSVSTLKIQRTERGDSAVYLCASSSSSGANVLTFGAGSRLTVL.

The chain couples TRBV7-9 to TRBJ2-5; maybe TRBD1 (7 bases). CDR1 SEHNR and CDR2 FQNEAQ come from the germline V gene (reference sequence). This CDR3 region has 13 residues. Trimming cost V 5 bases and J 6 bases, with 13 bases left between them. The CDR3 nucleotides read TGTGCCAGCAGCCCTCAGGGGGGAAAGACCCAGTACTTC. Translation gives CASSPQGGKTQYF.

This clone was detected only once. This chain uses TRBV7-2 with TRBJ2-5, with 9 bases lining up with TRBD1. The CDR3 length is 17 residues. Germline V gene data show CDR1 as SGHTA and CDR2 as FQGNSA. Losses at the gene ends were 4 bases for V and 6 bases for J; bases not matched to a gene: 15. CDR3 bases: TGTGCCAGCAGCTCCCAGGGGGGGACAGGGATAGGGAAGACCCAGTACTTC. It specifies CASSSQGGTGIGKTQYF.

The V call is TRBV19, the J call TRBJ1-2, with D maybe TRBD1 (5 bases). Germline V lookup: CDR1 LNHDA, CDR2 SQIVND (reference sequence). V was pared by 5 bases and J by 8 bases, with 18 bases between. The CDR3 totals 14 residues. DNA of the CDR3: TGTGCCAGTAGTGACTCCTTCAGGGTAGGAGGCTACACCTTC. This gives the protein CASSDSFRVGGYTF. Based on the CDR3 plus reference TRBV19 and TRBJ1-2, the full variable domain is DGGITQSPKYLFRKEGQNVTLSCEQNLNHDAMYWYRQDPGQGLRLIYYSQIVNDFQKGDIAEGYSVSREKKESFPLTVTSAQKNPTAFYLCASSDSFRVGGYTFGSGTRLTVV.

The gene calls are TRBV28 and TRBJ1-5; D remains ambiguous. The CDR3 totals 12 residues. V was pared by 3 bases and J by 11 bases, with 11 bases between. Germline lookup yields CDR1 MDHEN and CDR2 SYDVKM. In DNA form, the CDR3 reads TGTGCCAGCAGTTTTCAGGTCAAGGCCCAGCATTTT. Residues: CASSFQVKAQHF.

The CDR3 protein is CATSRMIGGNEKLFF. The CDR3, as DNA: TGTGCCACCAGCAGGATGATCGGGGGTAATGAAAAACTGTTTTTT. This sequence joins TRBV15 and TRBJ1-4; possible D gene TRBD1, 5 bases. Germline V lookup: CDR1 LNHNV, CDR2 YYDKDF (reference sequence). The length of the CDR3 is 15 residues. Trimming shortened V by 3 bases and J by 4 bases, and 12 bases separated the two germline ends.

This chain joins TRBV27 and TRBJ2-1; TRBD2 agrees at 8 bases. Trimming removed 3 bases from V and 10 bases from J; junction bases left unmatched: 11. Germline CDR1 reads MNHEY; CDR2 reads SMNVEV (reference sequence). The CDR3 has 15 amino acids. CDR3 bases: TGTGCCAGCAGTTTTTTAGGACTAGCAGAGGGGGAGCAGTTCTTC. This translates into CASSFLGLAEGEQFF.

The V gene is TRBV5-5, the J gene TRBJ1-1; no clear D gene. Trimming took off 0 bases at V and 1 base at J, with 7 bases between the two ends. This CDR3 spans 14 amino acids. Per the germline V gene, CDR1 is SGHKS and CDR2 is YYEKEE (reference sequence). CDR3 amino acids: CASSLVRGNTEAFF. The CDR3 DNA reads as TGTGCCAGCAGCTTGGTACGGGGGAACACTGAAGCTTTCTTT.

This rearrangement joins TRBV6-1 to TRBJ2-1; 8 bases align to TRBD1. Germline V gives CDR1 MNHNS, CDR2 SASEGT. The CDR3 consists of 14 residues. Trimming removed 3 bases from V and 7 bases from J; junction bases left unmatched: 5. CDR3 bases: TGTGCCAGCAGTGAGACAGGGGACCGAAATGAGCAGTTCTTC. It yields the protein CASSETGDRNEQFF.